Below, 30 T cell receptor beta chains from the same sample are listed, as sequenced in a study of identical twins. TCRdb reanalysed the 5' RACE reads using MiXCR and keeps one entry per CDR3 protein. The repertoire includes about 920,000 distinct CDR3 sequences, about 12% of them detected once, and 1.5% to 2% sits in the top ten. In addition, the sample was reused for a study of yellow fever vaccine responses in identical twins.

The sequenced sample consisted of PBMCs. These receptor sequences come from a woman in her late teens or twenties in good health.

In its sample, this clonotype was seen many times. The V gene is TRBV5-1, the J gene TRBJ2-4; D gene ambiguous. The CDR3 is made up of 15 amino acids. V was pared by 0 bases and J by 8 bases, with 15 bases between. Germline V CDR1 and CDR2: SGHRS, YFSETQ. CDR3 DNA sequence: TGCGCCAGCAGCTTGGATGGGGTGGATACGGACATTCAGTACTTC. This translates into CASSLDGVDTDIQYF.

The chain employs TRBV2 and TRBJ2-1; D might be TRBD1 (5 bases). This CDR3 region has 15 residues. Germline values: CDR1 SNHLY, CDR2 FYNNEI. V was cut by 1 base and J by 2 bases, with 9 bases left in between. The CDR3 protein is CASSEEWTTYNEQFF. In DNA, the CDR3 is TGTGCCAGCAGTGAAGAGTGGACAACCTACAATGAGCAGTTCTTC.

The chain uses TRBV7-8 and TRBJ2-7; 7 bases agree with TRBD1. Trimming removed 3 bases from V and 0 bases from J; junction bases left unmatched: 8. The CDR3 has 16 residues. Germline V lookup: CDR1 SGHVS, CDR2 FQNEAQ. The CDR3 coding sequence is TGTGCCAGCAGCTTCGTAACAGGGGACAGCTCCTACGAGCAGTACTTC. It yields the protein CASSFVTGDSSYEQYF. The full variable domain, its missing parts supplied by reference TRBV7-8 and TRBJ2-7, is GAGVSQSPRYKVAKRGQDVALRCDPISGHVSLFWYQQALGQGPEFLTYFQNEAQLDKSGLPSDRFFAERPEGSVSTLKIQRTQQEDSAVYLCASSFVTGDSSYEQYFGPGTRLTVT.

V and J are TRBV15 and TRBJ2-2, with 10 bases identical to TRBD1. Trimming at V came to 5 bases and at J to 4 bases, leaving 4 bases not matched to a gene. CDR1 and CDR2 from the germline V gene are LNHNV and YYDKDF (reference sequence). This CDR3 region has 15 residues. The CDR3 sequence is CATSGRDRGTGELFF. CDR3 nucleotide sequence: TGTGCCACCAGCGGCCGGGACAGGGGCACCGGGGAGCTGTTTTTT. The whole variable domain, remainder taken from reference TRBV15 and TRBJ2-2, is DAMVIQNPRYQVTQFGKPVTLSCSQTLNHNVMYWYQQKSSQAPKLLFHYYDKDFNNEADTPDNFQSRRPNTSFCFLDIRSPGLGDTAMYLCATSGRDRGTGELFFGEGSRLTVL.

This clonotype was detected only a few times. The J gene is TRBJ2-7, the V gene TRBV6-6, with TRBD1 identical over 8 bases. The CDR3 runs 12 residues. Germline CDR1 MNHNY, CDR2 SVGAGI (reference sequence). Trimming cost V 5 bases and J 6 bases; bases outside gene matches: 3. In DNA form, the CDR3 reads TGTGCCAGCAGTGGACAGGGAATCGAGCAGTACTTC. This sequence encodes CASSGQGIEQYF.

The J gene is TRBJ2-5, the V gene TRBV7-9; 7 nucleotides line up with TRBD1. This CDR3 region has 15 residues. V gave up 5 bases and J gave up 0 bases; unmatched junction bases: 6. CDR1 and CDR2 from the germline V gene are SEHNR and FQNEAQ (reference sequence). CDR3 amino acids: CASSPSDRDQETQYF. CDR3 nucleotide sequence: TGTGCCAGCAGCCCTTCCGACAGGGACCAAGAGACCCAGTACTTC.

This sequence joins TRBV20-1 and TRBJ2-7, with a weak D call TRBD2 (5 bases). Germline CDR1 DFQATT, CDR2 SNEGSKA (reference sequence). The germline V and J ends were trimmed by 4 bases and 2 bases, with 9 bases remaining between them. This CDR3 comprises 12 residues. CDR3 bases: TGCAGTGCTATGATCGGGACCTACGAGCAGTACTTC. Amino acid sequence: CSAMIGTYEQYF.

This clonotype showed up just a few times. J is TRBJ2-7 and V is TRBV4-1; D may correspond to TRBD1 or TRBD2 (5 bases each). The CDR3 is 19 residues long. Germline assignment: CDR1 MGHRA and CDR2 YSYEKL. V lost 4 bases and J lost 9, with 34 bases in between. CDR3 nucleotide sequence: TGCGCCAGCAGCCCTCACACGGCTGGGGGTAAACCCGATTTCGTTTGGCAGTACGTC. Its translation: CASSPHTAGGKPDFVWQYV.

The chain is built from TRBV28 and TRBJ2-1; unclear D gene. V was shortened by 2 bases and J by 0 bases, with 8 bases between the two germline ends. CDR3 size: 15 residues. CDR1 and CDR2 (germline): MDHEN, SYDVKM. The DNA of the CDR3 is TGTGCCAGCAGTTTAGAGTATAGCTCCTACAATGAGCAGTTCTTC. It is translated as CASSLEYSSYNEQFF.

This clonotype has a count of ten or more. The genes are TRBV4-1 and TRBJ2-5, with 7 bases that match TRBD1. Per the germline V gene, CDR1 is MGHRA and CDR2 is YSYEKL. V trimming: 3 bases; J trimming: 2 bases; junction bases outside the gene matches: 0. The CDR3 extends over 13 amino acids. The CDR3 DNA reads as TGCGCCAGCAGCCAGGGACAGCAAGAGACCCAGTACTTC. This gives the protein CASSQGQQETQYF.

The genes are TRBV5-1 and TRBJ2-3; the match to TRBD2 covers 11 bases. CDR1 SGHRS and CDR2 YFSETQ come from the germline V gene. The CDR3 extends over 17 amino acids. V lost 0 bases, J lost 1 base, and 4 bases stayed unmatched. For the CDR3, the DNA is TGCGCCAGCAGCTTGGTGACTAGCGGGGAACGCACAGATACGCAGTATTTT. As protein: CASSLVTSGERTDTQYF.

In this sample, this clonotype turned up many times. V usage is TRBV20-1 and J usage is TRBJ2-1; 7 bases match TRBD1. Trimming removed 2 bases from V and 0 bases from J; junction bases left unmatched: 4. Per germline, CDR1 DFQATT and CDR2 SNEGSKA (reference sequence). CDR3 size: 15 residues. The CDR3 reads CSARPTGVSYNEQFF. CDR3 coding DNA: TGCAGTGCTAGACCTACAGGGGTCTCCTACAATGAGCAGTTCTTC.

This clonotype was counted between two and nine times. This rearrangement joins TRBV18 to TRBJ2-1, with TRBD1 identical over 7 bases. With V trimmed by 1 base and J by 2 bases, 8 bases remained unmatched. The CDR3 is 17 residues long. The V gene's germline CDR1 is KGHSH and CDR2 LQKENI. CDR3 loop: CASSPLTGLLTYNEQFF. For the CDR3, the DNA is TGTGCCAGCTCACCACTGACAGGGCTCCTGACCTACAATGAGCAGTTCTTC. Looking up the rest from reference TRBV18 and TRBJ2-1 gives the full variable domain: NAGVMQNPRHLVRRRGQEARLRCSPMKGHSHVYWYRQLPEEGLKFMVYLQKENIIDESGMPKERFSAEFPKEGPSILRIQQVVRGDSAAYFCASSPLTGLLTYNEQFFGPGTRLTVL.

Only a few counts were recorded for this clonotype. The chain recombines TRBV12-3 or TRBV12-4 with TRBJ2-2; D is tentatively TRBD1 or TRBD2 (7 bases each). V was pared by 6 bases and J by 4 bases, with 15 bases between. This CDR3 is built from 15 residues. The DNA for the CDR3 is TGTGCCAGCAGGGGAGGGGGCGACGGCACCGGGGAGCTGTTTTTT. Amino acids: CASRGGGDGTGELFF.

This clonotype was recorded a few times. J is TRBJ2-7 and V is TRBV15; D ambiguous. Trimming removed 3 bases at V and 4 bases at J, with 16 bases between. Germline V gene data show CDR1 as LNHNV and CDR2 as YYDKDF (reference sequence). This CDR3 contains 15 residues. CDR3: CATSSLGWSFYEQYF. The CDR3 DNA reads as TGTGCCACCAGCAGTTTGGGGTGGTCTTTTTACGAGCAGTACTTC.

This clonotype was seen more than once but under ten times. The V gene is TRBV9, the J gene TRBJ2-1; D remains unclear. The germline V gene encodes CDR1 SGDLS and CDR2 YYNGEE. V lost 0 bases and J 8 bases, leaving 15 bases between the germline ends. The CDR3 covers 15 residues. The CDR3 DNA reads TGTGCCAGCAGCGTAGTGGGCTTAAGAGAGGATGAGCAGTTCTTC. Amino acids: CASSVVGLREDEQFF.

This clonotype was seen more than once but under ten times. This chain joins TRBV6-5 and TRBJ2-7; D might be TRBD1 (6 bases). The V and J ends lost 4 bases and 3 bases respectively, with 22 bases between them. The germline V gene encodes CDR1 MNHEY and CDR2 SVGAGI. The CDR3 is 17 amino acids. The chain's CDR3 is CASSSTSSGDRSYEQYF. CDR3 bases: TGTGCCAGCAGTTCAACTTCTTCAGGGGATCGTAGCTACGAGCAGTACTTC.

This clonotype was picked up a small number of times. The V gene is TRBV10-2, the J gene TRBJ2-1, with 11 positions matching TRBD2. CDR1 is WSHSY, CDR2 SAAADI, per germline. V lost 4 bases, J lost 5 bases, and 4 bases stayed unmatched. CDR3 length: 15 residues. For the CDR3, the DNA is TGCGCCAGCAGTGCCCTAGCGGGGGGAGACAATGAGCAGTTCTTC. The encoded protein is CASSALAGGDNEQFF.

This clonotype occurred many times. This sequence joins TRBV6-2 or TRBV6-3 and TRBJ1-2; no reliable D call. V dropped 7 bases and J dropped 8 bases, with 20 bases sitting between them. Germline-derived CDR1 and CDR2 are MNHEY and SVGEGT. This CDR3 contains 14 residues. CDR3 region: CASTQDNGGRGYTF. The DNA of the CDR3 is TGTGCCAGCACCCAGGATAACGGAGGGCGAGGCTACACCTTC.

V usage is TRBV7-2 and J usage is TRBJ2-7, with D possibly matching TRBD1 (5 bases). CDR1 is SGHTA, CDR2 FQGNSA, per germline. Trimming left V 2 bases short and J 5 bases short, with 10 bases between. The CDR3 runs to 13 residues. The CDR3: CASSLRPGHEQYF. The CDR3 DNA is TGTGCCAGCAGCTTACGTCCAGGGCACGAGCAGTACTTC.

The chain is built from TRBV4-1 and TRBJ2-7, with a possible D match to TRBD2 (6 bases). Deletions cut 1 base from V and 1 base from J, with 8 bases between. The CDR3 extends over 14 amino acids. Germline assignment: CDR1 MGHRA and CDR2 YSYEKL. CDR3 loop: CASSQVRGSYEQYV. The CDR3 DNA sequence: TGCGCCAGCAGCCAAGTCCGGGGGTCCTACGAGCAGTACGTC.

The chain combines TRBV20-1 with TRBJ2-7, with 9 bases fitting TRBD2. Trimming at V came to 3 bases and at J to 9 bases, leaving 15 bases not matched to a gene. Germline V lookup: CDR1 DFQATT, CDR2 SNEGSKA (reference sequence). This CDR3 is built from 15 residues. The CDR3 region is CSASPHLGGGALQYV. CDR3 sequence (DNA): TGCAGTGCTAGTCCCCATCTGGGCGGGGGGGCATTGCAGTACGTC.

This clonotype has just a few counts. The V gene is TRBV20-1, the J gene TRBJ2-1, with D perhaps TRBD1 (5 bases). V was cut by 0 bases and J by 6 bases, with 24 bases left in between. Germline assignment: CDR1 DFQATT and CDR2 SNEGSKA (reference sequence). The CDR3 length is 18 residues. CDR3 protein: CSARDPQTVFVSGNEQFF. The CDR3 coding sequence is TGCAGTGCTAGAGATCCTCAGACAGTATTCGTTTCCGGCAATGAGCAGTTCTTC.

The table lists this clonotype with a few counts. The chain carries TRBV5-1 and TRBJ2-3, with D perhaps matching TRBD1 (6 bases). The CDR3 is 14 residues long. Per germline, CDR1 SGHRS and CDR2 YFSETQ. V was trimmed by 4 bases and J by 4 bases, leaving 13 bases between them. CDR3 bases: TGCGCCAGCAGCGGGCAGGGGTTGTCAGATACGCAGTATTTT. The encoded protein is CASSGQGLSDTQYF.

This chain connects TRBV4-1 to TRBJ2-3; the D is unclear. V was shortened by 1 base and J by 2 bases, with 10 bases between the two germline ends. There are 15 residues in the CDR3. Germline V lookup: CDR1 MGHRA, CDR2 YSYEKL. CDR3 sequence: CASSQGVAPTDTQYF. Written as DNA, the CDR3 is TGCGCCAGCAGCCAAGGCGTAGCCCCCACAGATACGCAGTATTTT.

The V gene is TRBV3-1, the J gene TRBJ2-2; D is undetermined. In germline, CDR1 is LGHDT, CDR2 YNNKEL (reference sequence). V was shortened by 1 base and J by 0 bases, with 9 bases between the two germline ends. This CDR3 contains 16 residues. CDR3 coding DNA: TGTGCCAGCAGCCAAGCAAAGCGCGCGAACACCGGGGAGCTGTTTTTT. Translating it yields CASSQAKRANTGELFF.

The chain combines TRBV7-9 with TRBJ2-1, with D tentatively TRBD1 (6 bases). The CDR3 covers 14 residues. The germline V gene has CDR1 SEHNR and CDR2 FQNEAQ (reference sequence). V dropped 4 bases and J dropped 8 bases, with 15 bases sitting between them. CDR3 in amino acids: CASSSGDNRDEQFF. The CDR3 DNA follows: TGTGCCAGCAGCTCAGGGGACAACCGGGATGAGCAGTTCTTC.

This clonotype was seen a few times. The chain has TRBV20-1 and TRBJ1-2; no definite D call. The CDR3 contains 14 residues. The V end lost 0 bases, the J end lost 4 bases, and 12 bases lay between the germline ends. Germline assignment: CDR1 DFQATT and CDR2 SNEGSKA (reference sequence). The CDR3 nucleotides are TGCAGTGCTAGAGATCTTACTAGCAGCTATGGCTACACCTTC. As protein: CSARDLTSSYGYTF.

This clonotype was picked up many times. The V call is TRBV5-1, the J call TRBJ2-6; no definite D call. Between the trimmed V and J ends, which lost 7 bases and 0 bases, there was a span of 5 bases. In germline, CDR1 is SGHRS, CDR2 YFSETQ. This CDR3 region has 13 residues. The chain's CDR3 is CASRDSGANVLTF. CDR3 bases: TGCGCCAGCCGTGACTCTGGGGCCAACGTCCTGACTTTC.

This clonotype was detected a few times. The V gene is TRBV29-1, the J gene TRBJ2-1; tentative D call: TRBD2 (7 bases). Germline V gene sequence: CDR1 SQVTM, CDR2 ANQGSEA. Trimming stripped 3 bases from V and 8 bases from J, with 23 bases between. The CDR3 loop spans 16 amino acids. The CDR3, as DNA: TGCAGCGTTGAGTGGGACACCGGATCGGGAGGCTATGAGCAGTTCTTC. It codes for CSVEWDTGSGGYEQFF.